A selection of T cell receptor beta chains follows, all from one sample in a study of molecular identifiers for immune sequencing clone quantification. Each CDR3 protein gets one entry after TCRdb re-called the PCR reads with MiXCR. The repertoire holds 460,000 or so distinct CDR3 sequences, about a quarter seen once, with 0.7% to 0.9% in the top ten. The sample taken for sequencing was naive CD8+ T cells from blood, with Jurkat cell RNA spiked in. The receptors were gathered from a human donor in good health. Some libraries in this study had Jurkat cell RNA spiked in. Each CDR3 is given with its conserved first and last residue. Each record gives: D gene, J gene, V gene, clone size, CDR3 DNA, CDR3 protein. D genes are given only for firm matches. For some rows the clone size is stated as once, few or many, or as a class when expanded; others skip it.

TRBD1 | TRBJ2-3 | TRBV7-9 | many | TGTGCCAGCAGCTACCGACAGGGGGCAGGAGATACGCAGTATTTT | CASSYRQGAGDTQYF
. | TRBJ2-1 | TRBV5-4 | few | TGTGCCAGCAGGCTATCTAGCGACTCCTACAATGAGCAGTTCTTC | CASRLSSDSYNEQFF
. | TRBJ1-1 | TRBV11-2 | few | TGTGCCAGCAGCCCGGGGCGAATTACTGAAGCTTTCTTT | CASSPGRITEAFF
. | TRBJ1-2 | TRBV6-2/TRBV6-3 | . | TGTGCCAGCAGGGACGGGCGGGCCTATGGCTACACCTTC | CASRDGRAYGYTF
. | TRBJ2-3 | TRBV20-1 | few | TGCAGTGCTAGAGTGGAGGGAACCGCAACAGATACGCAGTATTTT | CSARVEGTATDTQYF
. | TRBJ2-7 | TRBV4-2 | few | TGTGCCAGCAGCCAAGAGGAGGAGGTTATCTACGAGCAGTACTTC | CASSQEEEVIYEQYF
. | TRBJ2-6 | TRBV12-5 | many | TGTGCTAGTGGTCTAGGGGTCCCTGGGGCCAACGTCCTGACTTTC | CASGLGVPGANVLTF
. | TRBJ2-7 | TRBV19 | . | TGTGCCAGTAGTATGAAGTCGGCCTACGAGCAGTACTTC | CASSMKSAYEQYF
TRBD1 | TRBJ2-5 | TRBV6-5 | . | TGTGCCGGCAGTTACCCCAGGGGGGAGACCCAGTACTTC | CAGSYPRGETQYF
. | TRBJ1-5 | TRBV6-1 | few | TGTGCCAGCAGTGTCATTTGGGGTAGCAATCAGCCCCAGCATTTT | CASSVIWGSNQPQHF
. | TRBJ1-2 | TRBV29-1 | few | TGCAGCGTTGAAGTAACTTATGGCTACACCTTC | CSVEVTYGYTF
. | TRBJ2-1 | TRBV12-3/TRBV12-4 | many | TGTGCCAGCAGTGCCGGGTCCCGGGTATGGCAGTTCTTC | CASSAGSRVWQFF
. | TRBJ2-4 | TRBV27 | few | TGTGCCAGCAGGGCCAGGGGGGTGGACATTCAGTACTTC | CASRARGVDIQYF
. | TRBJ1-5 | TRBV6-5 | . | TGTGCCAGCAGTCCCAATCCAGGGTATAGCAATCAGCCCCAGCATTTT | CASSPNPGYSNQPQHF
. | TRBJ1-5 | TRBV19 | . | TGTGCCAGTACTTTGGCAGGCAGTCAGCCCCAGCATTTT | CASTLAGSQPQHF
. | TRBJ1-1 | TRBV13 | . | TGTGCCAGCAGCGCCGGAACGGGGGCCGGGGAAGCTTTCTTT | CASSAGTGAGEAFF
TRBD2 | TRBJ2-3 | TRBV6-6 | many | TGTGCCAGCAGTTACTCCCCCGTTGCGGGGGGGCCTGATACGCAGTATTTT | CASSYSPVAGGPDTQYF
. | TRBJ1-1 | TRBV6-1 | few | TGTGCCAGCAGTGAATTGTATGGGGACACTGAAGCTTTCTTT | CASSELYGDTEAFF
. | TRBJ1-2 | TRBV13 | . | TGTGCCAGCAGCCGCACCGAGGACGGTGGTGGCTACACCTTC | CASSRTEDGGGYTF
. | TRBJ2-1 | TRBV24-1 | . | TGTGCCACCAGTGGGGAGTGGGTCGGAAGTGGAGGCAGATTCAATGAGCAGTTCTTC | CATSGEWVGSGGRFNEQFF
. | TRBJ2-7 | TRBV20-1 | few | TGCAGTGCTAGCGTGGACAGCATGAGCTCCTACGAGCAGTACTTC | CSASVDSMSSYEQYF
. | TRBJ2-7 | TRBV20-1 | many | TGCAGTGCTAGAGTCGAAGTTTCCGATCAGGGGAGGCACGAGCAGTACTTC | CSARVEVSDQGRHEQYF
TRBD2 | TRBJ2-1 | TRBV6-4 | . | TGTGCCAGCAGTGACTGGGGGACTAGGAGGTACAATGAGCAGTTCTTC | CASSDWGTRRYNEQFF
. | TRBJ1-1 | TRBV5-6 | . | TGTGCCCGCAGCTTGAGGTGGGAGGGGGGGACTGAAGCTTTCTTT | CARSLRWEGGTEAFF
TRBD2 | TRBJ2-1 | TRBV20-1 | . | TGCAGTGCTAGAGATCGAGCGGGGGGGCCCCCCTACAATGAGCAGTTCTTC | CSARDRAGGPPYNEQFF
. | TRBJ2-1 | TRBV4-3 | . | TGCGCCAGCAGCCAAGACCCCCGGACTGTGTACAATGAGCAGTTCTTC | CASSQDPRTVYNEQFF
. | TRBJ2-5 | TRBV4-3 | . | TGCGCCAGCAGCCAAGGTCTTTTCCAAGAGACCCAGTACTTC | CASSQGLFQETQYF